This TCR beta chain was recovered during a study of T cells in Graves' hyperthyroidism and ophthalmopathy. There were TCR beta CDR3 regions amplified from RNA transcripts. First-round RT-PCR targeting the TCR CDR3 was performed with the HTBI primer set. TCRdb re-called the multiplex PCR reads through MiXCR, storing one row per CDR3 protein. Among more than 550,000 distinct CDR3 sequences listed, over 40% were seen once. CDR1 is SGHVS, CDR2 FNYEAQ, per germline. The CDR3 consists of 16 residues. Trimming stripped 3 bases from V and 0 bases from J, with 11 bases between. The specimen sequenced was peripheral blood or thyroid tissue (not recorded which). The V call is TRBV7-6, the J call TRBJ1-4, with D maybe TRBD1 (5 bases). The receptor was isolated from an adult man with Graves' disease, either hyperthyroidism or ophthalmopathy (not recorded which). CDR3: CASSFFQGPTNEKLFF. CDR3 DNA: TGTGCCAGCAGCTTTTTTCAGGGCCCAACTAATGAAAAACTGTTTTTT.